This is a list of T cell receptor beta chains from one sample in a study of control samples from healthy donors and cancer patients. The data were produced by immunoSEQ multiplex PCR, yet TCRdb's version contains in-frame clones alone and is incomplete. The table shows about 98,000 clones, with 79% occurring only once. Material: blood. All receptors derive from a woman under 40 in good health. Each CDR3 is given with its conserved first and last residue. D genes are given only for firm matches. Some rows have no size entry. The others give once, few or many, or a class for an expanded clone.

clone_size j_call d_call v_call cdr3_nt cdr3_aa
- TRBJ1-2 - TRBV4-3 TGCGCCAGCAGCCAAGAGATAGTGCTTAACTATGGCTACACCTTC CASSQEIVLNYGYTF
- TRBJ1-4 TRBD1 TRBV7-2 TGTGCCAGCAGCTTAGGACAGGGGGGTGAAAAACTGTTTTTT CASSLGQGGEKLFF
once TRBJ2-1 TRBD2 TRBV6-5 TGTGCCAGCAGAGGAGCTAGCGGGAGGCATGAGCAGTTCTTC CASRGASGRHEQFF
- TRBJ1-1 TRBD1 TRBV9 TGTGCCAGCAGCGGGGGACAGGGAGGGACTGAAGCTTTCTTT CASSGGQGGTEAFF
- TRBJ2-1 - TRBV6-5 TGTGCCAGCAACCGCGGGACGGCTTACAATGAGCAGTTCTTC CASNRGTAYNEQFF
- TRBJ1-1 - TRBV5-5 TGTGCCAGCAGCGCGACTACAGGGTCGGGCACTGAAGCTTTCTTT CASSATTGSGTEAFF
- TRBJ1-2 TRBD1 TRBV18 TGTGCCAGCTCACCAATACCGGGACAGGTGAGCGGCTACACCTTC CASSPIPGQVSGYTF
- TRBJ1-1 TRBD1 TRBV18 TGTGCCAGCTCACCCGGGGACAGGGTGAACACTGAAGCTTTCTTT CASSPGDRVNTEAFF
- TRBJ2-7 TRBD1 TRBV24-1 TGTGCCACCAGCGCGGACAGGGGGAGCGAGCAGTACTTC CATSADRGSEQYF
once TRBJ1-3 TRBD1 TRBV9 TGTGCCAGCAGCCTGGACAGGGGTACGTCCGGAAACACCATATATTTT CASSLDRGTSGNTIYF
- TRBJ1-2 TRBD1 TRBV9 TGTGCCAGCAGCTTGGGACAGGGAATCTATGGCTACACCTTC CASSLGQGIYGYTF
- TRBJ1-1 - TRBV19 TGTGCCAGTAGTATTGACCGGTCCACTGAAGCTTTCTTT CASSIDRSTEAFF
- TRBJ2-5 TRBD2 TRBV10-3 TGTGCCATCAGTCCCAAGCGGGATCAAGAGACCCAGTACTTC CAISPKRDQETQYF
- TRBJ2-5 TRBD1 TRBV19 TGTGCCAGTAGTATGTCCCTTACCGGGACAGGGGGCCAAGAGACCCAGTACTTC CASSMSLTGTGGQETQYF
- TRBJ2-7 - TRBV7-2 TGTGCCAGCAGCCATCCGGGGAACGAGCAGTACTTC CASSHPGNEQYF
- TRBJ2-5 - TRBV19 TGTGCCAGTAGTTTGGACACCCCGGAGACCCAGTACTTC CASSLDTPETQYF
- TRBJ2-5 - TRBV7-6 TGTGCCAGCAGGTCAGGACCGAACGCGCAAGAGACCCAGTACTTC CASRSGPNAQETQYF
- TRBJ2-7 TRBD2 TRBV5-6 TGTGCCAGCAGCGCACGGACTAGCGGGGCCCGCTCCTACGAGCAGTACTTC CASSARTSGARSYEQYF
once TRBJ2-3 TRBD1 TRBV7-2 TGTGCCAGCAGCCTGCGGACAGGGGTAGATACGCAGTATTTT CASSLRTGVDTQYF
- TRBJ1-2 - TRBV5-1 TGCGCCAGCAGCTTGGGGGCCAGCGACTCTGGCTACACCTTC CASSLGASDSGYTF
- TRBJ2-6 TRBD1 TRBV6-5 TGTGCCAGCAGTATAACAGGGGCTGGGGCCAACGTCCTGACTTTC CASSITGAGANVLTF
- TRBJ1-1 TRBD1 TRBV9 TGTGCCAGCAGCGTAGAAAGGGGGCCTTACACTGAAGCTTTCTTT CASSVERGPYTEAFF
- TRBJ1-6 - TRBV6-1 TGTGCCAGCAGTGAAGCGCGGGTCCTGAATTCACCCCTCCACTTT CASSEARVLNSPLHF
- TRBJ2-5 TRBD1 TRBV2 TGTGCCAGCAGTCGGGACAGTCCGCGGGAGACCCAGTACTTC CASSRDSPRETQYF
- TRBJ2-5 - TRBV5-4 TGTGCCAGCAGCTTAAACACTAGGGCCGAAGAGACCCAGTACTTC CASSLNTRAEETQYF
- TRBJ2-1 TRBD2 TRBV7-2 TGTGCCAGCAGCTCCCCTAGCGGGGGATGGGGCAATGAGCAGTTCTTC CASSSPSGGWGNEQFF
- TRBJ1-2 - TRBV19 TGTGCCAGTAGCGTCTTCCCGGACAGTCCGGCTCGCTACACCTTC CASSVFPDSPARYTF
- TRBJ1-2 - TRBV5-6 TGTGCCAGCAGTCTCTCTTCTTCGGGCTACACCTTC CASSLSSSGYTF
few TRBJ1-2 - TRBV12-3/TRBV12-4 TGTGCCAGCAGTTTTTGGAGGAATGGCTACACCTTC CASSFWRNGYTF
- TRBJ1-6 - TRBV5-4 TGTGCCAGCAGCTTGTCAGAAAGGCTTGTTGTACCCCTCCACTTT CASSLSERLVVPLHF
- TRBJ2-1 - TRBV12-3/TRBV12-4 TGTGCCAGCAGTTTAGCGCAGGGAAGCGGGTTCTTC CASSLAQGSGFF
- TRBJ2-2 - TRBV5-4 TGTGCCAGCAGTCAATCTCGGGGCATTCGGTCCGGGGAGCTGTTTTTT CASSQSRGIRSGELFF
- TRBJ1-3 - TRBV30 TGTGCCTGGGGGAGGGGAACGGGAAACACCATATATTTT CAWGRGTGNTIYF
once TRBJ2-5 - TRBV27 TGTGCCAGCAGTTTAAACGGGGATGAAGGAGAGACCCAGTACTTC CASSLNGDEGETQYF
few TRBJ1-1 - TRBV28 TGTGCCAGCAGTTTACGGGGACTGGGGTGGGCTTTCTTT CASSLRGLGWAFF
- TRBJ1-1 - TRBV10-2 TGCGCCAGCGCGGGCCAGAACACTGAAGCTTTCTTT CASAGQNTEAFF
- TRBJ1-1 - TRBV14 TGTGCCAGCAGCCCGGCCCTGAACACTGAAGCTTTCTTT CASSPALNTEAFF
many TRBJ2-3 - TRBV7-2 TGTGCCAGCAGCCTATCTAGCAAAGATACGCAGTATTTT CASSLSSKDTQYF
- TRBJ2-3 TRBD2 TRBV5-4 TGTGCCAGCAGCACTTCACTAGCGGGGGGGCATACGCAGTATTTT CASSTSLAGGHTQYF
- TRBJ2-3 TRBD2 TRBV5-1 TGCGCCAGCAGCTTTGCTAGCGGGGTTGATACGCAGTATTTT CASSFASGVDTQYF
- TRBJ2-5 TRBD1 TRBV10-1 TGCGCCAGCAGTGAGACAGGGGGTGAGACCCAGTACTTC CASSETGGETQYF
- TRBJ2-1 TRBD1 TRBV9 TGTGCCAGCAGCGTCCAGGACAGGTTCTACAATGAGCAGTTCTTC CASSVQDRFYNEQFF
- TRBJ2-1 TRBD2 TRBV11-3 TGTGCCAGCAGCTTAGTCGGGACTAGCGGGTCTCATGAGCAGTTCTTC CASSLVGTSGSHEQFF
- TRBJ2-1 - TRBV15 TGTGCCACCACTGGGGGAAGCTCCTACAATGAGCAGTTCTTC CATTGGSSYNEQFF